The clone carrying this T cell receptor (beta chain) has only a few counts. The sample originates from a study of blood T cell repertoires in COVID-19. Enrolment of Seattle patients took place during active infection, and they were followed longitudinally. CDR3 length: 17 residues. V was trimmed by 4 bases and J by 3 bases, leaving 23 bases between them. Looked up from germline, CDR1 is SGHNT and CDR2 is YYREEE (reference sequence). In the authors' workflow: Estimation of nucleated cell counts relied on the amplification of reference gene primers. Profiling relied on immunoSEQ multiplex PCR, and the TCRdb table lists in-frame clones only, not all of them. The D gene and trimming were derived from the DNA, and the V and J assignments and clone size from that table. This sample has 140,000 or so clones, with 70% to 80% found just once.

This clonotype originated in a woman in her seventies with COVID-19, enrolled during active disease. Specimen: peripheral blood. The chain uses TRBV5-4 and TRBJ2-7, with D perhaps TRBD2 (7 bases). CDR3 region: CASSRGSGGGLIYEQYF. The CDR3 DNA sequence: TGTGCCAGCAGCCGCGGGAGCGGCGGGGGCTTAATCTACGAGCAGTACTTC.